This TCR beta chain came from a study of T-cell memory formation after mild COVID-19. Overall study context: Most TCR clusters belonged to a single donor. Study-wide results and limits: Day 15 to 85 contracting clones showed balanced CD4/CD8; day 15 to 37 expanders favored CD4+. Some clones that responded were present in memory (sampled pre-infection), which suggests cross-reactive memory joined. Proof of SARS-CoV-2 specificity was absent for the second-wave clones that crested on day 37.

The CDR3 has 15 amino acids. V lost 2 bases, J lost 3 bases, and 11 bases lay in between. Germline loops: CDR1 SGHTA, CDR2 FQGNSA. A remark on this clonotype: Its antigen is not known.

TCRdb reprocessed the 5' RACE reads via MiXCR and lists one record per CDR3 protein. Of 300,000 to 350,000 distinct CDR3 sequences listed, around an eighth were seen once; the top ten hold roughly a fifth. The source is a man in his late teens or twenties who had mild COVID-19 (a few samples of this study predate the infection). Cell type and time point are not known. The sequencing sample was made of PBMCs or a T cell subset sorted from them (not recorded which). V is TRBV7-2 and J is TRBJ1-3, with D possibly matching TRBD1 (5 bases). Here the CDR3 DNA reads TGTGCCAGCAGCTTATGGGCAGGGCTTGGAAACACCATATATTTT. Protein product: CASSLWAGLGNTIYF.